This TCR beta chain was captured in a study of T cell repertoires in cytomegalovirus infection. On the study more broadly: Recently identified HLA-C-restricted CMV epitopes were used, and well-studied HLA-B-restricted CMV epitopes were used as well.

The CDR3 has 14 residues. Trimming pared 1 base from V and 4 bases from J, leaving 7 bases between. CDR1 and CDR2 from the germline V gene are MNHEY and SVGAGI. Concerning this clonotype itself: Its target is unknown.

MiXCR, run by TCRdb on the reads, gives a single entry per CDR3 protein. The sample has about 920,000 distinct CDR3 sequences, approximately 31% seen once; the top ten hold roughly 13%. V usage is TRBV6-5 and J usage is TRBJ2-2, with D tentatively TRBD1 or TRBD2 (5 bases each). This receptor was obtained from a human donor in good health (CMV status not recorded). Some clones in this sample may be carry-over from other donors' samples. The sequenced sample was cultured CD8+ T cells from PBMCs, obtained from culture after CMV antigen stimulation. The DNA for the CDR3 is TGTGCCAGCAGTTACTTTGGGACCACCGGGGAGCTGTTTTTT. This gives the protein CASSYFGTTGELFF.